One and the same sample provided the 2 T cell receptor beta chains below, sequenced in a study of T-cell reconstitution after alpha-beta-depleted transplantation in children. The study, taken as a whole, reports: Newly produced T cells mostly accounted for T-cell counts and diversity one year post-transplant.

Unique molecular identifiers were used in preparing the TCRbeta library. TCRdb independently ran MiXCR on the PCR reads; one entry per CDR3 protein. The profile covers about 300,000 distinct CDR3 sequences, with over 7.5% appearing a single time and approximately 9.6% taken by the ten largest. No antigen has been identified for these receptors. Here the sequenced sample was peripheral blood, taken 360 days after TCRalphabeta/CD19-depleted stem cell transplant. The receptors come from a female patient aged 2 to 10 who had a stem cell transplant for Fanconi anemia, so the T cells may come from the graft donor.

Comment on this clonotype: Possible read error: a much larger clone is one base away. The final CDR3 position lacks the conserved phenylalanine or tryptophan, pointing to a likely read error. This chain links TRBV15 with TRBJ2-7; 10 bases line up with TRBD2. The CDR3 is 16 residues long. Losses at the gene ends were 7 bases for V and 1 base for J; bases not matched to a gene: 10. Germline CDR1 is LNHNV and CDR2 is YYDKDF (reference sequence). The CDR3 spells CATKLASGGISYEQYY. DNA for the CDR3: TGTGCCACCAAATTGGCTAGCGGGGGAATATCCTACGAGCAGTACTAC.

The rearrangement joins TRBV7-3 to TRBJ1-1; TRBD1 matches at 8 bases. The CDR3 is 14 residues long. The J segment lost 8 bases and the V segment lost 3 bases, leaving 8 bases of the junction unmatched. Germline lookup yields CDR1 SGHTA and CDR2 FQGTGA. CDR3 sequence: CASSLGRGLGEAFF. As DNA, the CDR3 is TGTGCCAGCAGCTTGGGCAGGGGGCTAGGGGAAGCTTTCTTT. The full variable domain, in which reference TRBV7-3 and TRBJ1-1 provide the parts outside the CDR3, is GAGVSQTPSNKVTEKGKYVELRCDPISGHTALYWYRQSLGQGPEFLIYFQGTGAADDSGLPNDRFFAVRPEGSVSTLKIQRTERGDSAVYLCASSLGRGLGEAFFGQGTRLTVV.